The clone carrying this T cell receptor (beta chain) was found a few times. Its target is not known. The sample has other DNA sequences that encode this CDR3 too. This sample is drawn from a study of T cell responses to AZD1222 COVID-19 vaccine. Broader study findings: The donor cohort was predominantly white British with a female majority, and clonal diversity may have been underestimated.

Only in-frame clones appear in the TCRdb table, and some are missing; sequencing was by immunoSEQ multiplex PCR. Of some 150,000 clones detected, 80% to 85% appear once; the ten largest clones hold 3.5% to 5%. Germline CDR1 is SGHAT and CDR2 is FQNNGV. V lost 5 bases to trimming and J lost 0 bases, with 8 bases between them. The CDR3 runs to 14 residues. The specimen was peripheral blood, collected on day 0 of MenACWY control vaccination. The receptor comes from an adult in good health. This rearrangement joins TRBV11-2 to TRBJ1-5, with D tentatively TRBD1 (5 bases). CDR3 amino acids: CASSPQGSNQPQHF. CDR3 bases: TGTGCCAGCAGCCCTCAGGGTAGCAATCAGCCCCAGCATTTT.